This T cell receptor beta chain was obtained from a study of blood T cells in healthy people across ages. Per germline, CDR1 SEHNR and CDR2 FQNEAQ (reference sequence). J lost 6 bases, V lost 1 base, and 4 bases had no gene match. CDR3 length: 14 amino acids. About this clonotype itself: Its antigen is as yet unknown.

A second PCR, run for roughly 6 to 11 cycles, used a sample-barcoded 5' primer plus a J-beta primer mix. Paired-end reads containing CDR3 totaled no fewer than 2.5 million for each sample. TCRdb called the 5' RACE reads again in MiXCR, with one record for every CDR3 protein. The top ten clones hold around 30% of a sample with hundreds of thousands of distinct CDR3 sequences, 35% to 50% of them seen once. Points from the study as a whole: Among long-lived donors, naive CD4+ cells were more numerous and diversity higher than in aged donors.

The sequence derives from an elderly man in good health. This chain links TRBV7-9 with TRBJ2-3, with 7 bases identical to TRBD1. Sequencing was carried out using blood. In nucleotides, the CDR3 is TGTGCCAGCAGCTTAGGCGCACAGGGGGATACGCAGTATTTT. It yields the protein CASSLGAQGDTQYF.